This TCR beta chain was recovered during a study of blood T cell repertoires in COVID-19. Study-level information: PBMCs, B-cell-depleted T cells, or T cells were the source of the cDNA or gDNA that made up the material.

Germline V CDR1 and CDR2: MGHRA, YSYEKL. The CDR3 spans 16 residues. Trimming removed 1 base from V and 3 bases from J, with 15 bases in between. Per the original data handling: Amplification from reference gene primers served as the basis for estimated nucleated cell counts. The repertoire was sequenced with immunoSEQ multiplex PCR; TCRdb's copy has only in-frame clones and lacks some. Clone size and V and J calls were adopted from that table, with D and trimming inferred from the DNA. The data show around 160,000 clones, 89% seen once. The material sequenced was peripheral blood. The sequence came from a man between 60 and 70 years old with acute or convalescent COVID-19. The chain employs TRBV4-1 and TRBJ1-1, with TRBD1 as a possible D gene (5 bases). This CDR3 is CASSQVGRPGDTEAFF. CDR3 bases: TGCGCCAGCAGCCAAGTAGGCAGGCCGGGGGACACTGAAGCTTTCTTT.